The 16 T cell receptor beta chains below all came from one sample that was sequenced in a study of glioma-infiltrating T cells. Using RNA template, CDR3s of TCR alpha and beta were amplified with iRepertoire arm-PCR. TCRdb processed the multiplex PCR reads anew with MiXCR; each CDR3 protein has one entry. The table shows some 10,000 distinct CDR3 sequences, with approximately 58% occurring only once. Sequencing was done on a sample of glioma tissue, nonneoplastic brain tissue, or PBMCs (not recorded which). Every receptor here comes from a human donor with low-grade glioma or glioblastoma, undergoing nonglioma brain surgery, or in good health (not recorded which).

The chain carries TRBV15 and TRBJ2-2; TRBD2 agrees at 14 bases. CDR3 length equals 16 residues. Germline CDR1 is LNHNV and CDR2 is YYDKDF (reference sequence). The trim removed 3 bases at V and 3 bases at J, leaving 0 bases unmatched. In DNA form, the CDR3 reads TGTGCCACCAGCAGGGGACTAGCGGGAGACACCGGGGAGCTGTTTTTT. Translated: CATSRGLAGDTGELFF. The full variable domain, its missing parts supplied by reference TRBV15 and TRBJ2-2, is DAMVIQNPRYQVTQFGKPVTLSCSQTLNHNVMYWYQQKSSQAPKLLFHYYDKDFNNEADTPDNFQSRRPNTSFCFLDIRSPGLGDTAMYLCATSRGLAGDTGELFFGEGSRLTVL.

Comment on this clonotype: Compared with germline, one end of the junction differs, possibly owing to a read error. The chain uses TRBV28 and TRBJ1-6; D is possibly TRBD1 (6 bases). This CDR3 region has 13 residues. The V gene's germline CDR1 is MDHEN and CDR2 SYDVKM. CDR3 region: CASSNTGRTHLHF. The CDR3 region has the DNA TGTGCAAGCAGTAACACAGGGAGGACACACCTCCACTTT.

DNA of the CDR3: TGTGCCAGTAAGGGACTAGCGGGAGACGACAATGAGCAGTTCTTC. Encoded protein: CASKGLAGDDNEQFF. The chain joins TRBV19 to TRBJ2-1; TRBD2 matches at 14 bases. In germline, CDR1 is LNHDA, CDR2 SQIVND (reference sequence). This CDR3 is 15 amino acids long. Losses at the gene ends were 7 bases for V and 5 bases for J; bases not matched to a gene: 4.

This clonotype is classed as medium-sized. This chain joins TRBV20-1 and TRBJ2-3; 12 bases align to TRBD2. CDR3 length equals 15 residues. Germline V gene sequence: CDR1 DFQATT, CDR2 SNEGSKA (reference sequence). The V gene end was trimmed by 6 bases and the J gene end by 5 bases; junction bases not matched to a gene: 9. In DNA form, the CDR3 reads TGCAGTGCCAGGGGACTAGCGGGCCTCGGAGATACGCAGTATTTT. This codes for CSARGLAGLGDTQYF.

The chain carries TRBV28 and TRBJ1-2; D is unclear. The CDR3 runs to 14 residues. V was cut by 5 bases and J by 8 bases, with 18 bases left in between. Germline V gene data show CDR1 as MDHEN and CDR2 as SYDVKM. CDR3 nucleotides: TGTGCCAGCAGTCACGGTCGGACCGGAGGGGGCTACACCTTC. Residues: CASSHGRTGGGYTF.

Regarding this clonotype: A much larger clone lies a single base off, so this may be a read error. The V and J genes are TRBV29-1 and TRBJ2-5, with TRBD2 matching 8 bases. The CDR3 runs 14 residues. Germline trimming cut 0 bases from V and 5 bases from J; bases unmatched to any gene: 5. Germline lookup yields CDR1 SQVTM and CDR2 ANQGSEA. Here the CDR3 reads CSVEEATGGETQYF. For the CDR3, the DNA is TGCAGCGTTGAAGAGGCTACGGGAGGGGAGACCCAGTACTTC.

Comment on this clonotype: A junction end diverges from the germline sequence, so it may reflect a read error. The chain links TRBV7-2 to TRBJ2-5; 11 bases are shared with TRBD1. Germline V gene lookup returns CDR1 SGHTA and CDR2 FQGNSA. The CDR3 has 15 amino acids. CDR3 sequence reads: CATSPWTGGCKTQYF. The CDR3, as DNA: TGTGCCACCAGCCCCTGGACAGGGGGCTGCAAGACCCAGTACTTC. Looking up the rest from reference TRBV7-2 and TRBJ2-5 gives the full variable domain: GAGVSQSPSNKVTEKGKDVELRCDPISGHTALYWYRQSLGQGLEFLIYFQGNSAPDKSGLPSDRFSAERTGGSVSTLTIQRTQQEDSAVYLCATSPWTGGCKTQYFGPGTRLLVL.

This clonotype came up once. The gene calls are TRBV18 and TRBJ2-7; D remains ambiguous. The germline V and J ends were trimmed by 0 bases and 4 bases, with 7 bases remaining between them. From germline, CDR1 is KGHSH and CDR2 LQKENI. The CDR3 totals 13 residues. The chain's CDR3 is CASSPPGRYEQYF. The CDR3 DNA is TGTGCCAGCTCACCACCTGGAAGATACGAGCAGTACTTC.

To note about this clonotype: At one end, the junction sequence differs from germline, possibly due to a read error. The chain combines TRBV28 with TRBJ2-6; D is unresolved. There are 15 residues in the CDR3. Germline CDR1 and CDR2: MDHEN and SYDVKM. CDR3 in DNA: TGTGCCAGCAGTTTAGTCCCCTCTGAGGCCAACGTACTGACTTTC. It codes for CASSLVPSEANVLTF.

The V and J genes are TRBV28 and TRBJ2-7, with D possibly TRBD1 on 6 matching bases. The CDR3 spans 16 residues. CDR1 MDHEN and CDR2 SYDVKM come from the germline V gene. With 7 bases removed from V and 3 bases from J, the gap between germline ends came to 22 bases. Written as DNA, the CDR3 is TGTGCCAGCATTTTCCTATACCCAGGGGCCAACTACGAGCAGTACTTC. Encoded protein: CASIFLYPGANYEQYF.

A word on this clonotype: An end of the junction differs from the germline gene, which may be a read error. The chain carries TRBV19 and TRBJ1-3; D uncertain. This CDR3 spans 16 amino acids. CDR1 and CDR2 from the germline V gene are LNHDA and SQIVND (reference sequence). As DNA, the CDR3 is TGTGCCAGTAGTATACCTGGAATGACCTCTGCAAACACCATATATTTT. Amino acids: CASSIPGMTSANTIYF.

This clonotype was observed once. Relative to the germline gene, one junction end is altered; a read error may explain this. The chain is built from TRBV6-6 and TRBJ2-1; either TRBD1 or TRBD2 may supply D (6 bases each). CDR1 MNHNY and CDR2 SVGAGI come from the germline V gene (reference sequence). This CDR3 is built from 17 residues. The CDR3 protein is CDSSFPERGGLENEQFF. CDR3 DNA sequence: TGTGACAGCAGCTTCCCCGAGCGAGGGGGGCTAGAGAATGAGCAGTTCTTC.

The V call is TRBV30, the J call TRBJ1-1, with D possibly being TRBD1 (6 bases). The length of the CDR3 is 11 residues. Germline values: CDR1 GTSNPN, CDR2 SVGIG (reference sequence). With 3 bases removed from V and 8 bases from J, the gap between germline ends came to 10 bases. CDR3 bases: TGTGCCTGGAGGGACAGCGTGGAAGCTTTCTTT. The encoded protein is CAWRDSVEAFF.

The rearrangement links TRBV4-2 to TRBJ1-5; maybe TRBD1 (5 bases). This CDR3 spans 13 amino acids. CDR1 LGHNA and CDR2 YNFKEQ come from the germline V gene. The CDR3 region has the DNA TGTGCTGGCAGCGACAGTGGGGATCAGCCCCAGCATTTT. This sequence encodes CAGSDSGDQPQHF.

The rearrangement joins TRBV25-1 to TRBJ1-1; D ambiguous. The germline CDR1 and CDR2 sequences are MGHDK and SYGVNS. Trimming removed 5 bases at V and 5 bases at J, with 15 bases between. CDR3 length: 14 amino acids. In DNA form, the CDR3 reads TGTGCCAGCAGTCCTCCCGGGCGTGTGACTGAAGCTTTCTTT. Protein sequence: CASSPPGRVTEAFF.

The CDR3 here is CASSAGMIAGARETQYF. The CDR3, as DNA: TGTGCCAGCAGCGCCGGGATGATAGCGGGGGCCAGGGAGACCCAGTACTTC. The chain carries TRBV5-6 and TRBJ2-5, with 9 bases that match TRBD2. V shed 4 bases and J 5 bases; nucleotides not matched to a gene: 15. The CDR3 sequence is 17 residues long. Germline CDR1 and CDR2: SGHDT and YYEEEE.